One sample yielded the 15 T cell receptor beta chains listed below, sequenced in a study of blood T cell repertoires in COVID-19. This table comes from immunoSEQ multiplex PCR, and its TCRdb copy is limited to in-frame clones, with some not included. The sample contains some 370,000 clones, around 83% of which appear only once. The specimen sequenced was PBMCs or T cells enriched from blood (not recorded which). The source is a woman between 45 and 65 years old who had recovered from COVID-19.

The CDR3 coding sequence is TGTGCCAGCAGCTTAGTACAGAAGAACACTGAAGCTTTCTTT. Protein product: CASSLVQKNTEAFF. This chain links TRBV7-9 with TRBJ1-1; D not certain. This CDR3 comprises 14 residues. The germline V gene encodes CDR1 SEHNR and CDR2 FQNEAQ (reference sequence). V dropped 1 base and J dropped 1 base, with 7 bases sitting between them. The full variable domain, with the rest looked up from reference TRBV7-9 and TRBJ1-1, is DTGVSQNPRHKITKRGQNVTFRCDPISEHNRLYWYRQTLGQGPEFLTYFQNEAQLEKSRLLSDRFSAERPKGSFSTLEIQRTEQGDSAMYLCASSLVQKNTEAFFGQGTRLTVV.

The chain uses TRBV7-2 and TRBJ2-1, with D possibly matching TRBD2 (6 bases). The CDR3 extends over 15 amino acids. Per the germline V gene, CDR1 is SGHTA and CDR2 is FQGNSA. V lost 2 bases and J lost 6, with 14 bases in between. CDR3 amino acids: CASSLTLAEGNEQFF. Here the CDR3 DNA reads TGTGCCAGCAGCTTAACCTTAGCGGAGGGCAATGAGCAGTTCTTC.

The CDR3 loop is CSVRDRGQAGYTF. CDR3 sequence (DNA): TGCAGCGTGAGGGACAGGGGGCAAGCGGGCTACACCTTC. This chain connects TRBV29-1 to TRBJ1-2; the match to TRBD1 covers 12 bases. Germline V gene data show CDR1 as SQVTM and CDR2 as ANQGSEA. Trimming took 6 bases from V and 8 from J; bases not matched to a gene: 7. The CDR3 sequence is 13 residues long.

This clone was seen ten or more times. V and J are TRBV18 and TRBJ1-3; TRBD1 might be the D (6 bases). Germline V gene sequence: CDR1 KGHSH, CDR2 LQKENI. V dropped 0 bases and J dropped 1 base, with 10 bases sitting between them. This CDR3 spans 16 amino acids. CDR3 in DNA: TGTGCCAGCTCACCACCGGGGGGGGCGTCTGGAAACACCATATATTTT. Protein: CASSPPGGASGNTIYF.

This rearrangement joins TRBV6-1 to TRBJ1-2; no firm D call. CDR1 is MNHNS and CDR2 is SASEGT in the germline V gene. The ends were cut back, 2 bases at V and 5 bases at J, with 21 bases in the middle. This CDR3 is built from 17 residues. This chain's CDR3 is CASSESGMEGRRYGYTF. The CDR3 DNA sequence: TGTGCCAGCAGTGAATCCGGCATGGAGGGCCGAAGATATGGCTACACCTTC.

This clone was detected only a few times. The chain is built from TRBV11-2 and TRBJ1-2; 8 nucleotides match TRBD1. V gave up 0 bases and J gave up 6 bases; unmatched junction bases: 3. The germline V gene has CDR1 SGHAT and CDR2 FQNNGV. This CDR3 has 14 amino acids. CDR3 bases: TGTGCCAGCAGCTTAGAGCGACAGGGGCATGGCTACACCTTC. Protein sequence: CASSLERQGHGYTF.

The V gene is TRBV27, the J gene TRBJ1-6; maybe TRBD1 (6 bases). The CDR3 loop spans 18 amino acids. Trimming removed 0 bases from V and 3 bases from J, with 15 bases in between. Germline loops: CDR1 MNHEY, CDR2 SMNVEV (reference sequence). This CDR3 reads CASSLSTWTDLYNSPLHF. The CDR3 DNA is TGTGCCAGCAGTTTATCGACATGGACAGACCTCTATAATTCACCCCTCCACTTT.

The chain joins TRBV11-3 to TRBJ2-1, with 12 nucleotides matching TRBD2. This CDR3 has 18 residues. With 2 bases clipped from V and 8 bases from J, the junction kept 13 bases outside the gene matches. Germline CDR1 SGHNT, CDR2 YENEEA. This CDR3 is CASSLSLAGGRASDEQFF. The CDR3 DNA sequence: TGTGCCAGCAGCTTATCTCTAGCGGGGGGGCGCGCCTCTGATGAGCAGTTCTTC.

In nucleotides, the CDR3 is TGCGCCAGCAGCCAAGGGGGCTCTGGAAACACCATATATTTT. Amino acid sequence: CASSQGGSGNTIYF. The V call is TRBV5-1, the J call TRBJ1-3, with D maybe TRBD1 (6 bases). CDR1 is SGHRS, CDR2 YFSETQ, per germline. This CDR3 is built from 14 residues. V was pared by 4 bases and J by 0 bases, with 8 bases between.

This chain joins TRBV19 and TRBJ1-2; TRBD1 agrees at 9 bases. Germline V CDR1 and CDR2: LNHDA, SQIVND (reference sequence). The CDR3 is 15 residues long. J was trimmed by 7 bases and V by 3 bases; bases with no gene match: 9. For the CDR3, the DNA is TGTGCCAGTAGTATCCCGGGACAGGGAACGATTGGCTACACCTTC. Amino acid sequence: CASSIPGQGTIGYTF.

The V call is TRBV9, the J call TRBJ2-2, with unresolved D. This CDR3 contains 14 residues. Trimming left V 0 bases short and J 6 bases short, with 9 bases between. CDR1 SGDLS and CDR2 YYNGEE come from the germline V gene. This CDR3 is CASSVVTTAGELFF. In nucleotides, the CDR3 is TGTGCCAGCAGCGTAGTCACTACGGCCGGGGAGCTGTTTTTT.

This clone was picked up one time. V usage is TRBV5-1 and J usage is TRBJ1-2; TRBD1 aligns across 7 bases. The CDR3 extends over 13 amino acids. The J segment lost 8 bases and the V segment lost 4 bases, leaving 8 bases of the junction unmatched. CDR1 is SGHRS and CDR2 is YFSETQ in the germline V gene. The DNA for the CDR3 is TGCGCCAGCAGCCTACCCGGGACAGTCGGCTACACCTTC. This gives the protein CASSLPGTVGYTF.

CDR3 sequence (DNA): TGCGCCAGCAGCCAAGATCGTCGGCAGGGCCGAAGTACAAGAGATGGCTACACCTTC. Its protein product is CASSQDRRQGRSTRDGYTF. The chain recombines TRBV4-1 with TRBJ1-2; D possibly corresponds to TRBD1 (5 bases). Trimming shortened V by 0 bases and J by 6 bases, and 26 bases separated the two germline ends. Germline V lookup: CDR1 MGHRA, CDR2 YSYEKL. The CDR3 loop spans 19 amino acids.

The chain links TRBV12-5 to TRBJ2-7, with 7 bases that match TRBD1. Germline trimming cut 3 bases from V and 3 bases from J; bases unmatched to any gene: 8. This CDR3 region has 15 residues. The germline CDR1 and CDR2 sequences are LGHNT and FRNRAP. The CDR3 DNA sequence: TGTGCTAGTGGTTTCCTTCCGGGACAGAGCTACGAGCAGTACTTC. Its translation is CASGFLPGQSYEQYF.

The V gene is TRBV5-1, the J gene TRBJ2-1; TRBD2 matches 7 bases. Germline CDR1 SGHRS, CDR2 YFSETQ. CDR3 length: 14 residues. The V segment lost 0 bases and the J segment 8 bases; nucleotides outside the gene matches: 5. The CDR3 nucleotides read TGCGCCAGCAGCTTGGGCGGGAGTGGCGATGAGCAGTTCTTC. Its translation is CASSLGGSGDEQFF.